This passage covers 14 T cell receptor beta chains from one sample sequenced in a study of PD-1 blockade in classical Hodgkin lymphoma. Relapses following autologous stem cell transplantation were seen in all patients, with brentuximab vedotin exposure varying. TCRdb keeps only in-frame clones here, not all; method: immunoSEQ multiplex PCR. The sample has just over 14,000 clones, 83% seen once; the top ten hold roughly 24%. Source: peripheral blood mononuclear cells (PBMCs), taken before the second cycle of nivolumab. The receptors stem from a human donor with classical Hodgkin lymphoma.

The chain links TRBV16 to TRBJ1-3, with D maybe TRBD1 (5 bases). CDR3 length: 13 amino acids. The germline gives CDR1 KGHSY, CDR2 FQNENV. Trimming removed 5 bases at V and 4 bases at J, with 9 bases between. In DNA, the CDR3 is TGTGCCAGCAGCTCCCGGGACGGAAACACCATATATTTT. Translated: CASSSRDGNTIYF.

This CDR3 is CASNYFSSFNEQFF. The CDR3 DNA reads as TGCGCCAGCAACTACTTTTCGTCGTTCAATGAGCAGTTCTTC. The rearrangement uses TRBV10-2 and TRBJ2-1, with D unresolved. Germline CDR1 and CDR2: WSHSY and SAAADI. The V end lost 7 bases, the J end lost 6 bases, and 16 bases lay between the germline ends. This CDR3 spans 14 amino acids.

The V and J genes are TRBV13 and TRBJ2-4, with 8 bases lining up with TRBD2. This CDR3 is 15 amino acids long. Trimming at V came to 8 bases and at J to 1 base, leaving 7 bases not matched to a gene. From germline, CDR1 is PRHDT and CDR2 FYEKMQ (reference sequence). The CDR3 sequence: CASPAGRVAKNIQYF. CDR3 in DNA: TGTGCCAGCCCGGCCGGGAGGGTCGCCAAAAACATTCAGTACTTC.

The chain links TRBV2 to TRBJ2-7; TRBD1 agrees at 8 bases. V trimming: 2 bases; J trimming: 7 bases; junction bases outside the gene matches: 10. The germline gives CDR1 SNHLY, CDR2 FYNNEI. The CDR3 contains 15 residues. The CDR3 here is CASSEKGRGQKEQYF. The CDR3 DNA follows: TGTGCCAGCAGTGAAAAGGGCAGGGGGCAGAAGGAGCAGTACTTC.

Concerning this clone itself: The junction does not match germline at one end; this may be a read error. The J gene is TRBJ2-5, the V gene TRBV7-8; 9 bases align to TRBD2. Germline V gene lookup returns CDR1 SGHVS and CDR2 FQNEAQ. CDR3 length equals 13 residues. CDR3 coding DNA: TGTGCCAGCAGTTTAGCGGGGGTGGCGACCCAGTACTTC. It is translated as CASSLAGVATQYF.

The chain uses TRBV7-2 and TRBJ1-2, with D perhaps TRBD1 (5 bases). The CDR3 is 15 residues long. Germline V gene lookup returns CDR1 SGHTA and CDR2 FQGNSA. Trimming removed 0 bases at V and 4 bases at J, with 12 bases between. The CDR3 here is CASSLAPGASYGYTF. The CDR3 DNA is TGTGCCAGCAGCTTAGCCCCCGGGGCGAGCTATGGCTACACCTTC.

This chain links TRBV6-5 with TRBJ2-5; weak D call: TRBD2 (5 bases). Trimming took off 6 bases at V and 8 bases at J, with 7 bases between the two ends. Per germline, CDR1 MNHEY and CDR2 SVGAGI. CDR3 length: 10 residues. Here the CDR3 DNA reads TGTGCCAGCAGGGGAGCAACCCAGTACTTC. Its translation: CASRGATQYF.

The chain recombines TRBV6-6 with TRBJ1-5; 7 nucleotides line up with TRBD1. Looked up from germline, CDR1 is MNHNY and CDR2 is SVGAGI (reference sequence). This CDR3 is built from 13 residues. The J segment lost 7 bases and the V segment lost 10 bases, leaving 10 bases of the junction unmatched. CDR3 DNA sequence: TGTGCCACCCGAGGACAGGTCAGCCAGCCCCAGCATTTT. This codes for CATRGQVSQPQHF.

This clone is classed as medium-sized. CDR3 sequence: CASSFGSQYSNQPQHF. The DNA of the CDR3 is TGTGCCAGCAGCTTCGGTTCACAATATAGCAATCAGCCCCAGCATTTT. The genes are TRBV27 and TRBJ1-5, with no clear D. Trimming shortened V by 6 bases and J by 0 bases, and 15 bases separated the two germline ends. Per germline, CDR1 MNHEY and CDR2 SMNVEV (reference sequence). The CDR3 is 16 residues long.

The chain has TRBV5-1 and TRBJ2-5, with 9 bases fitting TRBD1. The V gene end was trimmed by 3 bases and the J gene end by 5 bases; junction bases not matched to a gene: 11. This CDR3 has 16 residues. Looked up from germline, CDR1 is SGHRS and CDR2 is YFSETQ. Here the CDR3 DNA reads TGCGCCAGCAGCTCTTCGACAGGGGGACGGTGGGAGACCCAGTACTTC. Protein: CASSSSTGGRWETQYF.

This clone was seen just once. The chain couples TRBV7-2 to TRBJ1-6; unclear D gene. Germline CDR1 reads SGHTA; CDR2 reads FQGNSA. The CDR3 runs to 13 residues. Trimming left V 1 base short and J 14 bases short, with 12 bases between. CDR3 sequence (DNA): TGTGCCAGCAGCTTAGTCTCCACTGCCACCCTCCACTTT. Protein product: CASSLVSTATLHF.

This clone was found a few times. This chain joins TRBV19 and TRBJ1-5; D gene ambiguous. Per germline, CDR1 LNHDA and CDR2 SQIVND (reference sequence). CDR3 length: 15 residues. Trimming took off 2 bases at V and 7 bases at J, with 15 bases between the two ends. CDR3 region: CASSIYDVGIQPQHF. The CDR3 DNA follows: TGTGCCAGTAGTATATACGATGTGGGGATCCAGCCCCAGCATTTT.

The V gene is TRBV5-8, the J gene TRBJ1-4; unclear D gene. From germline, CDR1 is SGHTS and CDR2 YDEGEE. Trimming took 4 bases from V and 7 from J, leaving 11 bases between them. The CDR3 is 13 residues long. The CDR3 nucleotides read TGTGCCAGCAGCCTCTCGCAGGTTGAAAAACTGTTTTTT. Protein: CASSLSQVEKLFF.

The rearrangement joins TRBV2 to TRBJ1-2; D call uncertain. Germline CDR1 reads SNHLY; CDR2 reads FYNNEI. Trimming stripped 4 bases from V and 3 bases from J, with 6 bases between. The CDR3 consists of 12 residues. CDR3 sequence: CASSGGYYGYTF. CDR3 coding DNA: TGTGCCAGCAGTGGAGGCTACTATGGCTACACCTTC.